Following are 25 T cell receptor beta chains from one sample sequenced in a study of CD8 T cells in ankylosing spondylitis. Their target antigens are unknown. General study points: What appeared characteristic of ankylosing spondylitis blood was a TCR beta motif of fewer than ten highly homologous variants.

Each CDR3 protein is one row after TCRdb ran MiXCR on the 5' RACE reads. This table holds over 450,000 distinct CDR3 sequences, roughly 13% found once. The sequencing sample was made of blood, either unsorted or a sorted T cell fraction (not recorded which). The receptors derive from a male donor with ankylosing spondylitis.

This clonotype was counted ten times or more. This chain's CDR3 is CSARDHLEGGDTQYF. The CDR3, as DNA: TGCAGTGCTAGAGATCATCTGGAGGGCGGAGATACGCAGTATTTT. V usage is TRBV20-1 and J usage is TRBJ2-3; a possible D gene is TRBD2 (6 bases). Trimming left V 0 bases short and J 5 bases short, with 15 bases between. The CDR3 has 15 residues. CDR1 and CDR2 from the germline V gene are DFQATT and SNEGSKA (reference sequence).

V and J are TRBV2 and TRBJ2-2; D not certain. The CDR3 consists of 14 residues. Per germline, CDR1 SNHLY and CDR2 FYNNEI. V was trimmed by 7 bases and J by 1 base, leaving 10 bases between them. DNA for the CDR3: TGTGCCAGCAAAACCCTCGGGAACACCGGGGAGCTGTTTTTT. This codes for CASKTLGNTGELFF. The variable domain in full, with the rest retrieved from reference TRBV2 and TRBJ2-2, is EPEVTQTPSHQVTQMGQEVILRCVPISNHLYFYWYRQILGQKVEFLVSFYNNEISEKSEIFDDQFSVERPDGSNFTLKIRSTKLEDSAMYFCASKTLGNTGELFFGEGSRLTVL.

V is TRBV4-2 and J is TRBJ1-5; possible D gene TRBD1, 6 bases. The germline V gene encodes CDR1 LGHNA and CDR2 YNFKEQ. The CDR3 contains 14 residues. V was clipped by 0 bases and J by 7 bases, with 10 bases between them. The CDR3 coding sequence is TGTGCCAGCAGCCAAGACCAAAGGGGGCAGCCCCAGCATTTT. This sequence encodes CASSQDQRGQPQHF.

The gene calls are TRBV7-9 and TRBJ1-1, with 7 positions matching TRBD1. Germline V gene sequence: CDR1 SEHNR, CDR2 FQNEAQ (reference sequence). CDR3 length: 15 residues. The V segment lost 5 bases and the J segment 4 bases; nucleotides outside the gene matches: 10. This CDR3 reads CASSPPSGQSTEAFF. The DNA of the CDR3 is TGTGCCAGCAGCCCGCCCTCGGGACAGAGCACTGAAGCTTTCTTT.

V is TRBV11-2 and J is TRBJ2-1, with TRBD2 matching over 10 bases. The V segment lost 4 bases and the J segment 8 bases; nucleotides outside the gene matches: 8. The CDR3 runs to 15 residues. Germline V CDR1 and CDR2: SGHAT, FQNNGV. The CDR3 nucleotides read TGTGCCAGCAGCTCTCAAGCGGGAGGGCCCGATGAGCAGTTCTTC. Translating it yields CASSSQAGGPDEQFF.

CDR3 sequence: CASSLKSSAGLNTEAFF. In DNA form, the CDR3 reads TGTGCCAGCAGCTTAAAGTCTTCGGCCGGTTTGAACACTGAAGCTTTCTTT. The V gene is TRBV7-8, the J gene TRBJ1-1; D gene unclear. The germline V and J ends were trimmed by 2 bases and 0 bases, with 16 bases remaining between them. The CDR3 spans 17 residues. Germline CDR1 SGHVS, CDR2 FQNEAQ.

CDR3 region: CATSTPGNTIYF. Here the CDR3 DNA reads TGTGCCACCAGTACCCCCGGGAACACCATATATTTT. V usage is TRBV15 and J usage is TRBJ1-3; D is uncertain. The CDR3 contains 12 residues. Germline loops: CDR1 LNHNV, CDR2 YYDKDF (reference sequence). V dropped 6 bases and J dropped 7 bases, with 10 bases sitting between them.

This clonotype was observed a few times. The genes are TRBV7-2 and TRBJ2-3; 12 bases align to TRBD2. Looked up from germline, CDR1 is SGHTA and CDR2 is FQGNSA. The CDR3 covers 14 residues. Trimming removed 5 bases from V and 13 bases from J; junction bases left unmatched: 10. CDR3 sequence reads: CASSPKLAGGREYF. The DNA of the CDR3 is TGTGCCAGCAGCCCTAAACTAGCGGGAGGCCGGGAGTATTTT. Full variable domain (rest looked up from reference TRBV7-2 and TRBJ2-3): GAGVSQSPSNKVTEKGKDVELRCDPISGHTALYWYRQSLGQGLEFLIYFQGNSAPDKSGLPSDRFSAERTGGSVSTLTIQRTQQEDSAVYLCASSPKLAGGREYFGPGTRLTVL.

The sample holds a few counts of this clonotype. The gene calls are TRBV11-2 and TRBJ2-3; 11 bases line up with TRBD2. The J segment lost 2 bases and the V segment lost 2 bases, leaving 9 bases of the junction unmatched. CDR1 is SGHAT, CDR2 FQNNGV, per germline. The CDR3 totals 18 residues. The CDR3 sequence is CASSLISTSGTYTDTQYF. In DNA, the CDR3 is TGTGCCAGCAGCTTAATTTCGACTAGCGGGACTTACACAGATACGCAGTATTTT. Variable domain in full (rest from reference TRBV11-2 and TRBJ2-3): EAGVAQSPRYKIIEKRQSVAFWCNPISGHATLYWYQQILGQGPKLLIQFQNNGVVDDSQLPKDRFSAERLKGVDSTLKIQPAKLEDSAVYLCASSLISTSGTYTDTQYFGPGTRLTVL.

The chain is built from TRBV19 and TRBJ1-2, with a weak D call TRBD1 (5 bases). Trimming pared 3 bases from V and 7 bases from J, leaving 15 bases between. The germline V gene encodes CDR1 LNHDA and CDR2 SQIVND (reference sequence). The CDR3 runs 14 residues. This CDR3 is CASSIGPREAGYTF. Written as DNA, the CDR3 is TGTGCCAGTAGTATCGGCCCCAGGGAAGCTGGCTACACCTTC.

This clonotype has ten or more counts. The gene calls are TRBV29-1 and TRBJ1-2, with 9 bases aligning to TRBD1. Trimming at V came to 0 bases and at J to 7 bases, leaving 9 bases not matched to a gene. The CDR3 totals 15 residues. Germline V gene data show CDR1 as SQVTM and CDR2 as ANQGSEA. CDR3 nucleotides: TGCAGCGTTGAAGATTTAGGTGGACAGGGGTCTGGCTACACCTTC. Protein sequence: CSVEDLGGQGSGYTF.

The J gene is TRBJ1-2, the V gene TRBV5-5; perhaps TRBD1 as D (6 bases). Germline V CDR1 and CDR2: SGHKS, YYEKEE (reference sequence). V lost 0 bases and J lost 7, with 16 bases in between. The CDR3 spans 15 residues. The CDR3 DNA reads TGTGCCAGCAGCTTGGATGTTCGGGGGGCGGGTGGCTACACCTTC. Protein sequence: CASSLDVRGAGGYTF.

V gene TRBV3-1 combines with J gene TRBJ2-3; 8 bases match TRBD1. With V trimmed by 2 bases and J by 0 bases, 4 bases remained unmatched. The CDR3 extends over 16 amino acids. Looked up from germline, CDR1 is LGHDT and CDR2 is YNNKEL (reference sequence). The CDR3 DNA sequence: TGTGCCAGCAGCCAATGGACAGGGAGGAGCACAGATACGCAGTATTTT. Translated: CASSQWTGRSTDTQYF.

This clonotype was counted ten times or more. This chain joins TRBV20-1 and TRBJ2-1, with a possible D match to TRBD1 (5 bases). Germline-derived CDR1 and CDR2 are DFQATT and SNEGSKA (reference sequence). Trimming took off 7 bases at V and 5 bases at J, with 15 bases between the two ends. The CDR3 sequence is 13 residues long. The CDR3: CSVSTGPHNEQFF. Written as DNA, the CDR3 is TGCAGTGTCAGTACAGGACCCCACAATGAGCAGTTCTTC.

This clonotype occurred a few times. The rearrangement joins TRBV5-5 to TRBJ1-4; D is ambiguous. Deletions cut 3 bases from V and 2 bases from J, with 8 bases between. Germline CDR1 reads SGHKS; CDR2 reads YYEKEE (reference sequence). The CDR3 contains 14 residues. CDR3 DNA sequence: TGTGCCAGCAGCTGGCGGACGACTAATGAAAAACTGTTTTTT. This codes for CASSWRTTNEKLFF. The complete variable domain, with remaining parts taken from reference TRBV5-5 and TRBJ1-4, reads DAGVTQSPTHLIKTRGQQVTLRCSPISGHKSVSWYQQVLGQGPQFIFQYYEKEERGRGNFPDRFSARQFPNYSSELNVNALLLGDSALYLCASSWRTTNEKLFFGSGTQLSVL.

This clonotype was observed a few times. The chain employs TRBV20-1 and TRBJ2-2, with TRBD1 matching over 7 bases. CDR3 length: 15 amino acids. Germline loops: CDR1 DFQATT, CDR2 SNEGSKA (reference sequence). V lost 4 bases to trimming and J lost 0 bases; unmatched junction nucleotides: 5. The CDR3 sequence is CSAIRGGSNTGELFF. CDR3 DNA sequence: TGCAGTGCTATCCGAGGGGGCTCGAACACCGGGGAGCTGTTTTTT.

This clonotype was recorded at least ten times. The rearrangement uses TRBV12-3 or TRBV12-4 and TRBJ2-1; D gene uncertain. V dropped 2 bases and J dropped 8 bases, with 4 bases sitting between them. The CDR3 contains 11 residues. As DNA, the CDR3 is TGTGCCAGCAGTTTAAGGGATGAGCAGTTCTTC. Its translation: CASSLRDEQFF.

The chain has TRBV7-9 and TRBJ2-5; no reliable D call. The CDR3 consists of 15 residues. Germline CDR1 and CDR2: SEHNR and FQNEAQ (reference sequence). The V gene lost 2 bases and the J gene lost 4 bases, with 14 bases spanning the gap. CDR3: CASSLLVATVETQYF. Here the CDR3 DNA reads TGTGCCAGCAGCTTACTTGTGGCAACCGTAGAGACCCAGTACTTC. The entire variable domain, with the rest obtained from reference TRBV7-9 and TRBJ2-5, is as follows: DTGVSQNPRHKITKRGQNVTFRCDPISEHNRLYWYRQTLGQGPEFLTYFQNEAQLEKSRLLSDRFSAERPKGSFSTLEIQRTEQGDSAMYLCASSLLVATVETQYFGPGTRLLVL.

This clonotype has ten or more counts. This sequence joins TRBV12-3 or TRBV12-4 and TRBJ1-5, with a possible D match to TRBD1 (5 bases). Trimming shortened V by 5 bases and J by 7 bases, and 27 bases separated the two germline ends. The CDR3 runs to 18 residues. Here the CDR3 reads CASSPNQRGQGWWQPQHF. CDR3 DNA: TGTGCCAGCAGTCCAAACCAGAGGGGCCAGGGATGGTGGCAGCCCCAGCATTTT.

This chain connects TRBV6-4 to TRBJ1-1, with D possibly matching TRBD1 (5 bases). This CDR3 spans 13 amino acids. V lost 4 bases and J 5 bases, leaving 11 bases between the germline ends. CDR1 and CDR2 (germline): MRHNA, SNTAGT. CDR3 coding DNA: TGTGCCAGCAGTGTTACGAGGGGTACTGAAGCTTTCTTT. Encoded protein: CASSVTRGTEAFF.

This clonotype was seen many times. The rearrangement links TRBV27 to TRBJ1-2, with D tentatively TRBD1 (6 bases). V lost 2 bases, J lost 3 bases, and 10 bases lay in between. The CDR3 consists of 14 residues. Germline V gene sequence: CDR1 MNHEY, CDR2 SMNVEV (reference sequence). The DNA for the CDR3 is TGTGCCAGCAGTTTAAGAGGGGGGTACTATGGCTACACCTTC. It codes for CASSLRGGYYGYTF.

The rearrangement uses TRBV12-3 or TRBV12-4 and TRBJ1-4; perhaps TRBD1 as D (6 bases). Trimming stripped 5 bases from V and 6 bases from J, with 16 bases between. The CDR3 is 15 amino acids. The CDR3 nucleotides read TGTGCCAGCAGTGGATCGGTGGGGGCGGATGAAAAACTGTTTTTT. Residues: CASSGSVGADEKLFF.

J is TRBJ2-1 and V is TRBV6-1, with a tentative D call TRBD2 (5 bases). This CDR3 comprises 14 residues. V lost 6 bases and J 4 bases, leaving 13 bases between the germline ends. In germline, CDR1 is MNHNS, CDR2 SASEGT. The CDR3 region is CASRRGLSYNEQFF. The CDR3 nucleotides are TGTGCCAGCAGAAGAGGGTTGTCGTACAATGAGCAGTTCTTC.

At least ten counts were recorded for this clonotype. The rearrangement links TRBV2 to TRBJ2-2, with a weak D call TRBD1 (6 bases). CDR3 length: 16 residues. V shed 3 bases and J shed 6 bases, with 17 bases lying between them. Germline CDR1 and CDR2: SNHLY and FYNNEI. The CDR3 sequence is CASSDPGDGVSGELFF. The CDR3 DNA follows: TGTGCCAGCAGTGACCCAGGGGACGGTGTATCCGGGGAGCTGTTTTTT. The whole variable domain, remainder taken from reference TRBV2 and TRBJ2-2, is EPEVTQTPSHQVTQMGQEVILRCVPISNHLYFYWYRQILGQKVEFLVSFYNNEISEKSEIFDDQFSVERPDGSNFTLKIRSTKLEDSAMYFCASSDPGDGVSGELFFGEGSRLTVL.

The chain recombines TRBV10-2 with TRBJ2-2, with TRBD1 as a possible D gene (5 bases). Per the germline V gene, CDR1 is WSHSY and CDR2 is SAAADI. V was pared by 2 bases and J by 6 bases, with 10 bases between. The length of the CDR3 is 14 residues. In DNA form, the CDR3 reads TGCGCCAGCAGTGAGCAGGGTTACGCCGGGGAGCTGTTTTTT. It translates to CASSEQGYAGELFF.